Reported below is one TCR beta chain. Enrolled through a virtual design, the participants were between about 18 and 100 years of age and came from 24 US areas. Allocation to cohorts depended on clinical history reported by the participants. These data are taken from a study of blood T cell repertoires in COVID-19. Overall study context: From the United States, Italy and Spain came samples of acute and convalescent COVID-19.

Clones were sequenced by immunoSEQ multiplex PCR, and TCRdb holds only the in-frame ones, with some missing. The sample has roughly 160,000 clones, approximately 83% seen once; the top ten hold about an eighth. Input material: PBMCs or T cells enriched from blood (not recorded which). This receptor was taken from a woman aged 55 to 70 who had recovered from COVID-19.

The CDR3 loop reads CASSSLPGQGIVAFF. CDR3 DNA sequence: TGTGCCAGCAGTTCTCTTCCGGGACAGGGGATCGTTGCTTTCTTT. This chain uses TRBV28 with TRBJ1-1; 10 bases fit TRBD1. Germline CDR1 reads MDHEN; CDR2 reads SYDVKM. CDR3 length: 15 amino acids. V dropped 4 bases and J dropped 11; count of bases not matched to a gene: 13.